This TCR beta chain appears in the sequencing data of a study of control samples from healthy donors and cancer patients (dated by TCRdb to about 2020). CDR1 and CDR2 (ENHRY, SYGVKD) derive from the germline V gene. The trim is 5 bases for V and 5 bases for J, with a gap of 16 bases between the germline ends. Counted from cysteine to phenylalanine, this CDR3 has 15 amino acids. Solely the CDR3 DNA is kept, with 45 bases framed from the first base. Regarding this clone: There is no known antigen for this receptor. Base qualities are missing; no much larger clone stands one base away.

Receptors were amplified or captured by the immunoSEQ multiplex PCR assay. Sourced from immuneACCESS, this table was stored by TCRdb with only in-frame sequences that have V and J called. A share of the clones is absent; for the studies checked, an unresolved V gene accounts for under half, and the remainder has no known explanation. A total of roughly 400,000 clones appear in this sample, about 93% of them only once. 5.5% to 8% of the sample is taken by the ten largest. The sequence links TRBV10-3 to TRBJ2-1, with a weak D call of TRBD2 (5 bases match). Sequencing used PBMCs. The TCR originated in a man aged 35-49 years with head and neck cancer. The nucleotides are TGTGCCATCAGTATCCTTGGAGGAAGGGACAATGAGCAGTTCTTC. Translated, this is CAISILGGRDNEQFF.